The T cell receptor beta chain described here comes from a study of T cell changes during pregnancy in multiple sclerosis. Profiled with immunoSEQ multiplex PCR; TCRdb holds only in-frame clones, not every one. The repertoire holds 85,000 to 100,000 clones, with 85% to 95% as singletons. CDR1 is SGHTA and CDR2 is FQGNSA in the germline V gene. This CDR3 region has 15 residues. V dropped 5 bases and J dropped 6; count of bases not matched to a gene: 10. This chain links TRBV7-2 with TRBJ1-5, with 7 bases fitting TRBD1. The clonotype originates from a female donor with multiple sclerosis, enrolled in a pregnancy study. This sample comprised peripheral blood, obtained in the first trimester of pregnancy. CDR3 bases: TGTGCCAGCAGCCCGACCTCAGGGGGAGTTCAGCCCCAGCATTTT. This translates into CASSPTSGGVQPQHF.